The 2 T cell receptor beta chains below come from one sample, sequenced in a study of cytomegalovirus exposure and HLA in healthy donors (dated by TCRdb to about 2017). The receptor library was made with the immunoSEQ multiplex PCR assay. For the multiplex PCR, a mixture combining 60 forward primers for TCR Vbeta segments and 13 reverse primers for TCR Jbeta segments was used. The table was pulled from immuneACCESS by TCRdb, which kept in-frame rearrangements only. Such tables lose some clones; where checked, under half of the loss comes from unresolved V genes, and the rest has no known cause. Counted in this sample were 160,000 or so clones; 75% to 90% of them appeared once. 6.3% of the sample is in the top ten clones. What was sequenced was PBMCs. The receptors come from a male donor in good health and CMV-seropositive.

The chain employs TRBV5-1 and TRBJ2-7; 9 nucleotides align to TRBD1. The CDR3 has 15 residues. The V segment lost 0 bases and the J segment 5 bases; nucleotides outside the gene matches: 6. Germline V CDR1 and CDR2: SGHRS, YFSETQ. For the CDR3, the DNA is TGCGCCAGCAGCTTGGGGGGGGGACAGGGCGACGAGCAGTACTTC. Amino acids: CASSLGGGQGDEQYF.

The rearrangement uses TRBV9 and TRBJ2-2, with D possibly matching TRBD1 (6 bases). Per the germline V gene, CDR1 is SGDLS and CDR2 is YYNGEE. This CDR3 comprises 17 residues. With 4 bases removed from V and 0 bases from J, the gap between germline ends came to 16 bases. This CDR3 reads CASSPHRTVSNTGELFF. In nucleotides, the CDR3 is TGTGCCAGCAGCCCCCACCGGACAGTCTCGAACACCGGGGAGCTGTTTTTT.